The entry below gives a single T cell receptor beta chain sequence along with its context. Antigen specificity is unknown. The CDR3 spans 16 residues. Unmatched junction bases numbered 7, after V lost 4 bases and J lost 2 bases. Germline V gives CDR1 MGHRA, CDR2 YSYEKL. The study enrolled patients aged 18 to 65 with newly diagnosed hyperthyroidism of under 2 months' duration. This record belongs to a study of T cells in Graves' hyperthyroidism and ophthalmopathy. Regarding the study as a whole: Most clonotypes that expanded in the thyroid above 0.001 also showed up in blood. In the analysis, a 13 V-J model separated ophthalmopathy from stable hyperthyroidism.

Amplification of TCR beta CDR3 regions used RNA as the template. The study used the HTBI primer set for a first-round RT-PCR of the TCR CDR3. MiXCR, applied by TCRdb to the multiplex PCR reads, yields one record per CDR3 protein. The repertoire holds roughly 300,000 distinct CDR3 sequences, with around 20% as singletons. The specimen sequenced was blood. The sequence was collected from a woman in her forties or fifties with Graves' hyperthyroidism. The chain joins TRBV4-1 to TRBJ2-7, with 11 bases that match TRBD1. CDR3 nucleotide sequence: TGCGCCAGCAGCCCCCGGGACAGGGGGAACACCTACGAGCAGTACTTC. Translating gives CASSPRDRGNTYEQYF.